The sequence of this TCR beta chain was determined in a study of blood T cell dynamics during melanoma immunotherapy. Study context: First-line therapy was either pembrolizumab or nivolumab with ipilimumab for metastatic melanoma. Findings of the study overall: Clones driving repertoire changes may be melanoma-specific or general immune activation.

Data came from immunoSEQ multiplex PCR; TCRdb stores just in-frame clones and leaves some out. Of 8,600 or so clones in the sample, roughly 80% were seen once. Of note for this clone: What it binds is not known.

CDR1 is MNHEY, CDR2 SVGAGI, per germline. CDR3 size: 12 residues. V dropped 4 bases and J dropped 9 bases, with 10 bases sitting between them. Time point noted: pre-treatment baseline. Apart from a couple of fast progressors, RECIST 1.1 response was judged 12 weeks post-infusion. Sequenced here: blood, sampled from a patient treated with checkpoint blockade. The clonotype comes from a human donor with melanoma. The J gene is TRBJ2-1, the V gene TRBV6-5, with D perhaps TRBD2 (6 bases). The CDR3 protein is CASSFRRGEQFF. DNA for the CDR3: TGTGCCAGCAGTTTTAGGCGGGGTGAGCAGTTCTTC.